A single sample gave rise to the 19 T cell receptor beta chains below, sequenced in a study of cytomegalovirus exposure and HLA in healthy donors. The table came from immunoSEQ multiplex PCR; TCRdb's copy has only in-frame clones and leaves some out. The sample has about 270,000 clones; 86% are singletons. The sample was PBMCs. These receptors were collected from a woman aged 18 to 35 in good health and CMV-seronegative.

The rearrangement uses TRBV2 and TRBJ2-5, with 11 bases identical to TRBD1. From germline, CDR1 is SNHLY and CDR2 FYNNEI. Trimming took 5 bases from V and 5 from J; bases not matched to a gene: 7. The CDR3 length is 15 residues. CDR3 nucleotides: TGTGCCAGCAGTAGCGGACAGGGGGCGTGGGAGACCCAGTACTTC. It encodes CASSSGQGAWETQYF.

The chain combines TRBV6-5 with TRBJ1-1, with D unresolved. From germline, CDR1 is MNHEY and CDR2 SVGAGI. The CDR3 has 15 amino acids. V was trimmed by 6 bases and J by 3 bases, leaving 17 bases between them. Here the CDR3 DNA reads TGTGCCAGCAGCCGGGGTTATCGTAGGGACACTGAAGCTTTCTTT. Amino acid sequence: CASSRGYRRDTEAFF.

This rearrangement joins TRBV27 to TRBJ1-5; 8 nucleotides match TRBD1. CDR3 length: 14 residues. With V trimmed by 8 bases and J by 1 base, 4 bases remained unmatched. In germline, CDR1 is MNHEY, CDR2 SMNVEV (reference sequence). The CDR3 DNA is TGTGCCAGCTCGACAGGGGAGAGCAATCAGCCCCAGCATTTT. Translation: CASSTGESNQPQHF.

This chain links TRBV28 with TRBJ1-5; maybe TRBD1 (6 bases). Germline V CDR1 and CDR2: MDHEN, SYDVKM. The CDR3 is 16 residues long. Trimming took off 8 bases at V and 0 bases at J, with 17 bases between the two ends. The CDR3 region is CASGGRDGYSNQPQHF. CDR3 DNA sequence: TGTGCCAGCGGGGGCCGGGACGGTTATAGCAATCAGCCCCAGCATTTT.

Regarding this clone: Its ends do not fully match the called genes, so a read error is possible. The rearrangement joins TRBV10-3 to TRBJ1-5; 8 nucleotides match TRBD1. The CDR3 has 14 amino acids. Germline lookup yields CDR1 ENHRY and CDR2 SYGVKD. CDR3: CAIRGTGSHQPQHF. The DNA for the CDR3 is TGTGCCATCAGGGGGACAGGTAGCCATCAGCCCCAGCATTTT.

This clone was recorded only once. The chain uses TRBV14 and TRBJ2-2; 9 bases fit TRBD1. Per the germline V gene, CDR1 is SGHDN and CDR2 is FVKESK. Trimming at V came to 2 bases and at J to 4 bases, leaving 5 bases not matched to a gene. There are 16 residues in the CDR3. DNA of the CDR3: TGTGCCAGCAGCCAACGGGGACAGGGAGGCACCGGGGAGCTGTTTTTT. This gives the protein CASSQRGQGGTGELFF. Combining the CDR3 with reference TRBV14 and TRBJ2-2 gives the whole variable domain EAGVTQFPSHSVIEKGQTVTLRCDPISGHDNLYWYRRVMGKEIKFLLHFVKESKQDESGMPNNRFLAERTGGTYSTLKVQPAELEDSGVYFCASSQRGQGGTGELFFGEGSRLTVL.

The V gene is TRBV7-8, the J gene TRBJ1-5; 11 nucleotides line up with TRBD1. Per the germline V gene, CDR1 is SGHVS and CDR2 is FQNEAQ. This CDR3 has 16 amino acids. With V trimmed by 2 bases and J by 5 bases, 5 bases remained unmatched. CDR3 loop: CASSLPDRGRHQPQHF. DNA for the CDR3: TGTGCCAGCAGCTTACCGGACAGGGGGCGCCATCAGCCCCAGCATTTT.

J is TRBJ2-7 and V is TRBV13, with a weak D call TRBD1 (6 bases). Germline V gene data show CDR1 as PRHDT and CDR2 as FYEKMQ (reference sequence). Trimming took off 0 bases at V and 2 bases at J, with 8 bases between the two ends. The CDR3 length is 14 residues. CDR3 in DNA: TGTGCCAGCAGCTTAGGTCAGGGGCCCTACGAGCAGTACTTC. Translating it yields CASSLGQGPYEQYF.

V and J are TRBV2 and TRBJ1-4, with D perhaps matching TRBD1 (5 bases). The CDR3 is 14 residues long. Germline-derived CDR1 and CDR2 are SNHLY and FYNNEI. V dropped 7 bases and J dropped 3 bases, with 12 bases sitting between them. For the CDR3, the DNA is TGTGCCAGCATCCTACAGGCAGCTAATGAAAAACTGTTTTTT. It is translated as CASILQAANEKLFF.

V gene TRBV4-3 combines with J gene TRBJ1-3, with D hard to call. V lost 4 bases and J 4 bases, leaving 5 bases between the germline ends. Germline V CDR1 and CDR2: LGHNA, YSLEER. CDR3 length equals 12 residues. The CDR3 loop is CASSPEGNTIYF. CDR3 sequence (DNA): TGCGCCAGCAGCCCCGAGGGAAACACCATATATTTT.

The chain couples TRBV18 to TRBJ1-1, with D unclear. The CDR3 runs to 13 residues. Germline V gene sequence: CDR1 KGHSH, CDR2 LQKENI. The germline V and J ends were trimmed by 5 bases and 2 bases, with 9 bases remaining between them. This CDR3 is CASSSGLNTEAFF. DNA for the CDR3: TGTGCCAGCTCATCGGGTCTAAACACTGAAGCTTTCTTT. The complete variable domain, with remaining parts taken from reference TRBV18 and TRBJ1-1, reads NAGVMQNPRHLVRRRGQEARLRCSPMKGHSHVYWYRQLPEEGLKFMVYLQKENIIDESGMPKERFSAEFPKEGPSILRIQQVVRGDSAAYFCASSSGLNTEAFFGQGTRLTVV.

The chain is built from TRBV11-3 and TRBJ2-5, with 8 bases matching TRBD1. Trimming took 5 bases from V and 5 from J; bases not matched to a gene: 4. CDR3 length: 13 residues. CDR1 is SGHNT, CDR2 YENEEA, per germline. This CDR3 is CASSQGAEETQYF. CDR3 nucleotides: TGTGCCAGCAGCCAGGGGGCGGAGGAGACCCAGTACTTC.

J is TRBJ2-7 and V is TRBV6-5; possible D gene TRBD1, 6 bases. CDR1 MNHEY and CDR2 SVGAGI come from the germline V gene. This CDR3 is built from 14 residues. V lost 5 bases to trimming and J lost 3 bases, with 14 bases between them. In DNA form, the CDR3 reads TGTGCCAGCAGTCTGGACAGCCCGATCTACGAGCAGTACTTC. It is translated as CASSLDSPIYEQYF.

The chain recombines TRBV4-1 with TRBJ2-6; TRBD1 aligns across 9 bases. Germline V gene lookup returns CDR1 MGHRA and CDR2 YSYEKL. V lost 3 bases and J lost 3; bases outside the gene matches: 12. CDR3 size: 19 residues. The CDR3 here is CASSHLLQGAGSGANVLTF. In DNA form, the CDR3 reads TGCGCCAGCAGCCACCTACTACAGGGGGCAGGGAGTGGGGCCAACGTCCTGACTTTC.

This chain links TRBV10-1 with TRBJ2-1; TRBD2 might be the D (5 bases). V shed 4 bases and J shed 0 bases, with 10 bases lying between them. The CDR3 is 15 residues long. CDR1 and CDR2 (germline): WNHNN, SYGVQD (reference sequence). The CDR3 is CASSVGGSSYNEQFF. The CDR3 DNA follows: TGCGCCAGCAGTGTCGGTGGGAGCTCCTACAATGAGCAGTTCTTC.

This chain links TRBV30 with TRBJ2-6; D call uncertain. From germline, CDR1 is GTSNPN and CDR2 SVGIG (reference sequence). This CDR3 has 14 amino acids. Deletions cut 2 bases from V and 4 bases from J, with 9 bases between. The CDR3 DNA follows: TGTGCCTGGAGTTACAGTTCCGGGGCCAACGTCCTGACTTTC. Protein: CAWSYSSGANVLTF.

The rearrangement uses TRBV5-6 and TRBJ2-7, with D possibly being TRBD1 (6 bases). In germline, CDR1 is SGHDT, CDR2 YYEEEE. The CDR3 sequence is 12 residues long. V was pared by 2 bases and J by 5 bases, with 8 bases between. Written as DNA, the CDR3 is TGTGCCAGCAGCTTAACAGGGAACGAGCAGTACTTC. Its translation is CASSLTGNEQYF.

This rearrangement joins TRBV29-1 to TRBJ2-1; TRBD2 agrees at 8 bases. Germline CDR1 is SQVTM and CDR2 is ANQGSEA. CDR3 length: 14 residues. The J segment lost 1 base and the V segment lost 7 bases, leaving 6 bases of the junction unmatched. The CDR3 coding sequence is TGCAGCGGGTTGAGCGGGAGATCCTACAATGAGCAGTTCTTC. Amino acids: CSGLSGRSYNEQFF.

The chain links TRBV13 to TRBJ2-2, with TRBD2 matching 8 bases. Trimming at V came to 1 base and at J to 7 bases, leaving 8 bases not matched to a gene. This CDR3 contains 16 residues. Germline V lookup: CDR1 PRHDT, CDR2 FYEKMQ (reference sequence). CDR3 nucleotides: TGTGCCAGCAGCTTAGTAAGCGGGAGTTGGAGCGGGGAGCTGTTTTTT. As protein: CASSLVSGSWSGELFF.